This T cell receptor (beta chain) was found in a study of TIL therapy for anti-PD-1-resistant metastatic lung cancer. The libraries were made with immunoSEQ v3. TCRdb's table, derived via immunoSEQ multiplex PCR, lists solely in-frame clones and lacks some. The sample includes about 21,000 clones, around 71% of them seen just once. Trimming cost V 3 bases and J 6 bases, with 12 bases left between them. The CDR3 is made up of 13 amino acids. Germline values: CDR1 SGHDT, CDR2 YYEEEE. Specified time point: pre-treatment sample, taken before nivolumab and TIL therapy. The sequence was collected from a person aged 25 to 80 with non-small cell lung cancer. V and J are TRBV5-6 and TRBJ1-1; possibly TRBD1 for D (5 bases). Sequencing used blood, obtained at baseline. CDR3 DNA sequence: TGTGCCAGCAGCTGGGGCGAGAGAGCTGAAGCTTTCTTT. This sequence encodes CASSWGERAEAFF.